These T cell receptor beta chains were read from a single sample in a study of blood T cell repertoires in COVID-19. Clones were read by immunoSEQ multiplex PCR, and TCRdb kept only the in-frame ones, dropping some. The data contain 200,000 to 250,000 clones, about 88% of them singletons. Source material: peripheral blood. The receptors stem from a woman in her sixties with acute or convalescent COVID-19. Each CDR3 is given with its conserved first and last residue. A D gene is named only where the DNA matches it firmly. Only some rows state a clone size, as once, few, many or a class for expanded clones.

d_gene | abundance | j_gene | v_gene | CDR3aa | CDR3nt
NA | NA | TRBJ1-6 | TRBV7-2 | CASSLTGSSSYNSPLHF | TGTGCCAGCAGCCTTACAGGGTCCAGCTCCTATAATTCACCCCTCCACTTT
TRBD1 | NA | TRBJ2-7 | TRBV7-9 | CASSYGTAYEQYF | TGTGCCAGCAGCTACGGGACAGCCTACGAGCAGTACTTC
NA | NA | TRBJ1-3 | TRBV19 | CASSIAHGSSSGNTIYF | TGTGCCAGTAGTATAGCCCACGGGTCCTCCTCTGGAAACACCATATATTTT
TRBD2 | NA | TRBJ2-3 | TRBV6-4 | CASSGLAGADTQYF | TGTGCCAGCAGTGGACTAGCGGGAGCAGATACGCAGTATTTT
NA | NA | TRBJ2-7 | TRBV2 | CASSYGHEQYF | TGTGCCAGCAGTTACGGTCACGAGCAGTACTTC
TRBD1 | NA | TRBJ2-7 | TRBV4-1 | CASSPTRTGGYEQYF | TGCGCCAGCAGCCCGACCAGGACAGGGGGTTACGAGCAGTACTTC
NA | once | TRBJ2-3 | TRBV30 | CAWVPGDTQYF | TGTGCCTGGGTCCCCGGGGATACGCAGTATTTT
NA | NA | TRBJ2-2 | TRBV5-1 | CASTPPGRTGELFF | TGCGCCAGCACCCCCCCGGGAAGGACCGGGGAGCTGTTTTTT
NA | NA | TRBJ1-1 | TRBV6-6 | CASSWSNTEAFF | TGTGCCAGTAGTTGGAGCAACACTGAAGCTTTCTTT
NA | NA | TRBJ1-6 | TRBV5-4 | CASSLGSGGLNNSPLHF | TGTGCCAGCAGCTTGGGCTCCGGGGGTCTTAATAATTCACCCCTCCACTTT
TRBD1 | NA | TRBJ1-5 | TRBV6-5 | CASSADRANNQPQHF | TGTGCCAGCAGCGCGGACAGGGCAAACAATCAGCCCCAGCATTTT
TRBD2 | NA | TRBJ2-1 | TRBV3-1/TRBV3-2 | CASSHTSGARNEQFF | TGTGCCAGCAGCCATACCAGCGGGGCGAGGAATGAGCAGTTCTTC
NA | NA | TRBJ2-2 | TRBV19 | CASSIGARRGYTGELFF | TGTGCCAGTAGTATAGGGGCGCGCAGGGGCTACACCGGGGAGCTGTTTTTT
NA | NA | TRBJ2-3 | TRBV7-2 | CASSLDSGFAIDNTQYF | TGTGCCAGCAGCCTCGACTCCGGCTTCGCTATAGATAATACGCAGTATTTT
NA | NA | TRBJ1-1 | TRBV2 | CASMKDRVNTEAFF | TGTGCCAGCATGAAAGACAGAGTGAACACTGAAGCTTTCTTT
NA | NA | TRBJ1-3 | TRBV28 | CASRAGAGNTIYF | TGTGCCAGCAGGGCGGGGGCTGGAAACACCATATATTTT